The entry below describes one T cell receptor (beta chain). There is no known antigen for this receptor. No base-level quality is on record; no much larger clone is a single base apart. The CDR3 runs 14 residues from the cysteine to the phenylalanine. This entry keeps only the CDR3 DNA: 42 bases, framed from base 1. V gives up 4 bases and J gives up 2 bases, and the segment between their germline ends measures 12 bases. CDR1 SGHRS and CDR2 YFSETQ are derived from the germline V gene. This sample was included in a study of cytomegalovirus exposure and HLA in healthy donors (dated by TCRdb to 2016 to 2017). At the level of the whole study: An earlier analysis of 550 to 700 of the donors reported more than 250 Gb of sequence data and some 100 million unique TCR beta sequences from roughly 200 million T cells. An early release covering roughly 640 HLA-typed donors comprised approximately 300 gigabases of sequencing data and around 80 million unique TCR sequences. Among the roughly 400 genotyped donors, around 81% belonged to the genetic ancestry cluster associated with self-reported Caucasian donors. The study aimed to test whether signatures of past pathogen exposure could be identified by cataloging public T cell receptors. Using immunosequencing, the study profiled T cell repertoires from 666 subjects and related those repertoires to cytomegalovirus serostatus. A separate validation cohort of about 110 different subjects was used in addition to the roughly 720-subject first cohort. High-throughput TCR immunosequencing, statistical association of individual TCRs with disease status, and machine learning were combined to predict cytomegalovirus infection status. A later analysis re-analyzed previously published TCR beta repertoires from 666 donors and added high-resolution HLA genotyping to study TCR occurrence patterns. Rather than using new phenotypic data, the later analysis identified candidate immune exposures from TCR beta sequences and from how often those sequences occurred across donors. In an earlier analysis of 587 of the donors, high-throughput TCR beta sequencing was used to judge whether each TCR beta V gene segment behaved as functional or pseudogenic. Donor age, sex, ethnicity and CMV serostatus were compiled alongside the repertoire data. A later genetic analysis used genome-wide SNP genotypes for about 60% of the 666 donors, treating that subset as a discovery cohort. Every discovery cohort repertoire had been produced on one sequencing platform. HLA typing included class I and class II loci at four-digit resolution. Typing coverage differed by locus: A, B, C, DRB1 and DQB1 were typed in about 620-640 donors, DQA1 in roughly 510, DPA1 in around 610, and DPB1 in roughly 470. Because of strong linkage in the cohort, a few DR-DQ haplotypes were treated as single units for association and clustering. On average, 235,054 unique TCR beta nucleotide sequences were sequenced per donor among 398 genotyped donors of the cohort, with roughly 18% of those sequences being non-productive.

The cohort comprised 670 or so healthy bone marrow donors. At the time of sampling, every cohort member was nominally healthy, though immune exposures that went unrecorded were likely present. The donor tested CMV seropositive and was one of the 289 seropositive cohort members. A peripheral blood sample was collected from each donor, and TCR beta sequencing was performed on peripheral blood mononuclear cells. Genomic DNA was extracted from the blood cell samples with the Qiagen DNeasy Blood Extraction Kit. Library construction relied on the immunoSEQ multiplex PCR assay. For the multiplex PCR, a mixture combining 60 forward primers for TCR Vbeta segments and 13 reverse primers for TCR Jbeta segments was used. The CDR3 region of rearranged TCR beta genes was amplified from genomic DNA with a multiplex PCR assay. On the Illumina HiSeq System, the amplified TCR beta libraries were sequenced as 87-base-pair reads. The authors' pipeline ran thus. A later analysis tallied 70 million to 100 million unique TCR beta chains across the approximately 670 repertoires, and some 12 million of those chains were shared by two or more donors. A nearest-neighbor algorithm error-corrected the raw reads and collapsed the reads into unique sequences, merging closely related sequences to remove PCR and sequencing errors. CDR3 sequences were aligned to IMGT reference sequences to assign V, D and J gene segments. For a sequence to be retained, at least a six-nucleotide match to both a V gene segment and a J gene segment was required. Rearrangements were called productive when the CDR3 lacked stop codons and stayed in frame with V and J; all others were non-productive. CDR3 was defined by IMGT convention, running from the second conserved V-encoded cysteine to the conserved J-encoded phenylalanine. Sequences without an unambiguous match to a single V gene segment were excluded from the earlier analysis of almost 600 of the donors. In an earlier analysis of roughly 600 of the donors, a V segment was called functional when productive rearrangements were above 56.7%, and segregating when the standard deviation between donors exceeded 5%. A statistical classification framework was developed to diagnose cytomegalovirus status using the catalog of TCR beta chain sequences. In a later analysis, TCR nucleotide sequences were compared against IMGT/GENE-DB human TR gene sequences so that V and J genes could be assigned. Using the TCRdist pipeline, a later analysis assigned CDR3 sequences along with most-parsimonious VDJ recombination scenarios. In a later analysis, each TCR beta chain was defined by its CDR3 amino acid sequence together with its V-gene family, and reads without a unique V-gene family were excluded. As a way to deal with suspected cross-contamination and a sequencing artifact, a later analysis dropped 640 or so nucleotide sequences that were highly shared and had low generation probability. For each public chain, a later analysis derived a clonal expansion index from normalized ranks of inferred template counts within each repertoire. Generation probabilities in a later analysis came from a VDJ recombination model fitted to out-of-frame rearrangements, and those results were checked against IGoR. Hypergeometric tests were used in a later analysis to score TCR-TCR, TCR-HLA and TCR-CMV co-occurrence, with a repertoire-size bias correction applied to the TCR pairs. To estimate false discovery rates, a later analysis permuted the HLA or CMV assignments 20 times. In a later analysis, co-occurring TCRs were grouped using DBSCAN, with TCRdist sequence similarity added in when clustering inside HLA-allele-positive subsets. Repertoires with fewer than 30,000 or more than 120,000 public chains, plus five repertoires with anomalous nucleotide sharing, were excluded from co-occurrence clustering. TCRdb took this table from immuneACCESS and kept in-frame rearrangements with V and J called. Such tables lack part of the clones; where checked against another copy, unresolved V genes explain under half of the gap, and the rest is unexplained. That table gives V, J and clone size, and the DNA gave D and trimming. For this sample the table gives around 150,000 clones, of which approximately 71% were detected only once. The ten largest clonotypes hold 10% to 12% of the sample.

Overall study outcomes, separate from this receptor: A later genetic analysis associated a missense DCLRE1C variant with V-gene and J-gene trimming of TCR beta chains, and an independent cohort replicated the association. A further reported finding was that TCR beta sequences accurately predicted the HLA-A and HLA-B alleles for most subjects in the first cohort. The 87-base-pair reads could not distinguish some IMGT-functional V segments, including TRBV6-2 and TRBV6-3, so those segments were excluded. In a later analysis, several top co-occurrence clusters were reported to appear linked to parvovirus B19, influenza, CMV and Epstein-Barr virus. This cohort had only TCR beta chains sequenced, and the lack of alpha or paired-chain data limited which features could be detected. In a later analysis, most CMV-associated TCR beta chains were found to appear HLA-restricted, with HLA associations seemingly driven largely by CMV exposure. A later analysis associated some 17,000 TCR beta sequences with specific HLA alleles at a false discovery rate of 0.05. An earlier analysis of around 540 of the donors showed that most TCR beta V segments appeared in productive rearrangements either about 90% or about 30% of the time, which broadly matched IMGT annotations. A few of the identified cytomegalovirus-associated TCR beta chains were confirmed in vitro to be specific for cytomegalovirus antigens. Over 15 rarely observed V segments, including chromosome 9 orphons, were excluded from the earlier analysis of several hundred of the donors because counts were too low. Roughly uniform sequencing depth across donors was assumed in presence/absence analyses, although this assumption may not hold. In a later genetic analysis, fewer N-insertions in productive TCRs were reported among donors in an Asian-associated ancestry cluster than the approximately 630-donor mean. When HLA alleles, especially DR and DQ, strongly co-occurred, TCR associations were difficult to assign to individual alleles. A cluster of highly shared sequence variants was judged likely to be a technical artifact of the sequencing pipeline. In a later analysis, HLA-associated TCR beta chains showed more clonal expansion and lower generation probabilities than non-associated chains that were equally common. It was suggested by the authors that the approach could potentially be generalized to other disease states and immunological phenotypes. Across donors, most TCR sequences were observed very rarely, whereas some public TCRs were present in many individuals. For the cohort, immune exposure information was limited to CMV serostatus. A later analysis found that TCR association rates varied across HLA loci, with DRB1 alleles showing the most associated TCRs and HLA-C alleles the fewest. Linkage disequilibrium might explain the correlated functional status among segregating V segments, but an unknown experimental factor could not be excluded. Cytomegalovirus status was reported to be diagnosed by the classifier with high specificity and sensitivity in both the original and validation cohorts. The study listed around 160 TCR beta chains as associated with cytomegalovirus. Because HLA typing was unavailable for some donors at each locus, only the typed subset was used in association tests.

The source is a man between 18 and 35 years old in good health and CMV-seropositive. The V and J genes are TRBV5-1 and TRBJ2-5; the D segment could be TRBD2, given 6 matching bases. The sequencing input was PBMCs. The CDR3 reads CASSLGLQQETQYF. The DNA reads as follows: TGCGCCAGCAGCCTGGGACTTCAACAAGAGACCCAGTACTTC. The entire variable domain, with the stretches around the CDR3 drawn from the reference TRBV5-1 and TRBJ2-5 proteins, is KAGVTQTPRYLIKTRGQQVTLSCSPISGHRSVSWYQQTPGQGLQFLFEYFSETQRNKGNFPGRFSGRQFSNSRSEMNVSTLELGDSALYLCASSLGLQQETQYFGPGTRLLVL.